A selection of T cell receptor beta chains follows, all from one sample in a study of blood T cell repertoires in COVID-19. The table came from immunoSEQ multiplex PCR; TCRdb's copy has only in-frame clones and leaves some out. The sample carries 30,000 or so clones, approximately 78% recorded once. The material sequenced was peripheral blood. The receptors here all came from a man at least 80 years old with active or convalescent COVID-19. CDR3s include the opening cysteine and the closing phenylalanine or tryptophan. D genes are given only for firm matches. The listing skips clone size in some rows; elsewhere it reads once, few, many or a size class.

CDR3 DNA: TGTGCCACCAGTGATCTACGGACAGGACGTACCGGGGAGCTGTTTTTT
CDR3 protein: CATSDLRTGRTGELFF
J gene: TRBJ2-2
V gene: TRBV24-1
D gene: TRBD1
CDR3 length: 16
clone size: once

CDR3 DNA: TGTGCCAGCAGCTTAGCTGTTTTTAGCGGGAGGGCCGGTAATGAGCAGTTCTTC
CDR3 protein: CASSLAVFSGRAGNEQFF
J gene: TRBJ2-1
V gene: TRBV11-3
D gene: TRBD2
CDR3 length: 18
clone size: .

CDR3 DNA: TGTGCCAGTAGTATCCGAGCCGGGACTAGAATAGGCGGGGAGCTGTTTTTT
CDR3 protein: CASSIRAGTRIGGELFF
J gene: TRBJ2-2
V gene: TRBV19
D gene: TRBD2
CDR3 length: 17
clone size: .

CDR3 DNA: TGCGCCAGCAGCTTGGCCTCGCAGGGGCTGTCCTACGAGCAGTACTTC
CDR3 protein: CASSLASQGLSYEQYF
J gene: TRBJ2-7
V gene: TRBV5-1
D gene: .
CDR3 length: 16
clone size: .

CDR3 DNA: TGCGCCAGCAGACCGGGACAGGCCGGGGAGCTGTTTTTT
CDR3 protein: CASRPGQAGELFF
J gene: TRBJ2-2
V gene: TRBV10-2
D gene: TRBD1
CDR3 length: 13
clone size: .

CDR3 DNA: TGTGCCAGCTCCGCCGCGGCGCGGCGGGACACAGATACGCAGTATTTT
CDR3 protein: CASSAAARRDTDTQYF
J gene: TRBJ2-3
V gene: TRBV27
D gene: .
CDR3 length: 16
clone size: .

CDR3 DNA: TGTGCCAGCAGTTCTCAAGCCACCTACGAGCAGTACTTC
CDR3 protein: CASSSQATYEQYF
J gene: TRBJ2-7
V gene: TRBV6-2/TRBV6-3
D gene: .
CDR3 length: 13
clone size: .

CDR3 DNA: TGCAGTGCTAGAGGCCCGCCGACAACTTTCTTT
CDR3 protein: CSARGPPTTFF
J gene: TRBJ1-1
V gene: TRBV20-1
D gene: .
CDR3 length: 11
clone size: .

CDR3 DNA: TGTGCCACCGAACGGACAGGGTCGAATGAGCAGTTCTTC
CDR3 protein: CATERTGSNEQFF
J gene: TRBJ2-1
V gene: TRBV24-1
D gene: TRBD1
CDR3 length: 13
clone size: .

CDR3 DNA: TGTGCCAGCAGCTTGGACTACAGGAGCTCCTACAATGAGCAGTTCTTC
CDR3 protein: CASSLDYRSSYNEQFF
J gene: TRBJ2-1
V gene: TRBV5-4
D gene: .
CDR3 length: 16
clone size: once

CDR3 DNA: TGTGCCAGCAGCGTAGGCCCGGGAGCCTCCCACAATGAGCAGTTCTTC
CDR3 protein: CASSVGPGASHNEQFF
J gene: TRBJ2-1
V gene: TRBV9
D gene: .
CDR3 length: 16
clone size: once

CDR3 DNA: TGCGCCAGCAGCCCCCTGTGGGGCGCGAGCAATCAGCCCCAGCATTTT
CDR3 protein: CASSPLWGASNQPQHF
J gene: TRBJ1-5
V gene: TRBV4-3
D gene: .
CDR3 length: 16
clone size: .

CDR3 DNA: TGTGCCAGCAGCTCCACAGGGGGAAGCTGGCATTCACCCCTCCACTTT
CDR3 protein: CASSSTGGSWHSPLHF
J gene: TRBJ1-6
V gene: TRBV5-4
D gene: TRBD1
CDR3 length: 16
clone size: .

CDR3 DNA: TGTGCCAGTAGTCCCTCCGGGACAGGGGGGGGTCAGCCCCAGCATTTT
CDR3 protein: CASSPSGTGGGQPQHF
J gene: TRBJ1-5
V gene: TRBV19
D gene: TRBD1
CDR3 length: 16
clone size: few

CDR3 DNA: TGTGCCTGGAATCACCGGGCAGGGTCCACAGATACGCAGTATTTT
CDR3 protein: CAWNHRAGSTDTQYF
J gene: TRBJ2-3
V gene: TRBV30
D gene: .
CDR3 length: 15
clone size: .

CDR3 DNA: TGTGCCAGTAGTGAGGGACTAGCGGGAGGTAACCACAATGAGCAGTTCTTC
CDR3 protein: CASSEGLAGGNHNEQFF
J gene: TRBJ2-1
V gene: TRBV19
D gene: TRBD2
CDR3 length: 17
clone size: few

CDR3 DNA: TGTGCCAGCAGCCGGGACTTACTTGGCTACACCTTC
CDR3 protein: CASSRDLLGYTF
J gene: TRBJ1-2
V gene: TRBV5-6
D gene: .
CDR3 length: 12
clone size: .

CDR3 DNA: TGTGCCAGCAGCTTCGAACTAGCGGGCCGAAGATCCTCAAGCTCCTACGAGCAGTACTTC
CDR3 protein: CASSFELAGRRSSSSYEQYF
J gene: TRBJ2-7
V gene: TRBV11-3
D gene: TRBD2
CDR3 length: 20
clone size: .

CDR3 DNA: TGTGCCAGCAGCTCGAGGGTTGATACGCAGTATTTT
CDR3 protein: CASSSRVDTQYF
J gene: TRBJ2-3
V gene: TRBV28
D gene: .
CDR3 length: 12
clone size: .

CDR3 DNA: TGTGCCAGCAGTCTTCCGGGACTTTACAATGAGCAGTTCTTC
CDR3 protein: CASSLPGLYNEQFF
J gene: TRBJ2-1
V gene: TRBV5-4
D gene: .
CDR3 length: 14
clone size: .

CDR3 DNA: TGTGCCAGCAGTGACGGACAGTACAATGAGCAGTTCTTC
CDR3 protein: CASSDGQYNEQFF
J gene: TRBJ2-1
V gene: TRBV2
D gene: .
CDR3 length: 13
clone size: .

CDR3 DNA: TGTGCCAGCAGCCCAGGGGCAGGAGACACAGATACGCAGTATTTT
CDR3 protein: CASSPGAGDTDTQYF
J gene: TRBJ2-3
V gene: TRBV11-3
D gene: .
CDR3 length: 15
clone size: .

CDR3 DNA: TGTGCCAGCAGCCCTCGGGGGGATCCTCAGCCCCAGCATTTT
CDR3 protein: CASSPRGDPQPQHF
J gene: TRBJ1-5
V gene: TRBV9
D gene: .
CDR3 length: 14
clone size: once

CDR3 DNA: TGTGCCAGCAGTTTCGGGACAGGGGGCTACGAGCAGTACTTC
CDR3 protein: CASSFGTGGYEQYF
J gene: TRBJ2-7
V gene: TRBV28
D gene: TRBD1
CDR3 length: 14
clone size: .

CDR3 DNA: TGTGCCAGCAGCCTTAGCGGGAGGGGAGAGCAGTACTTC
CDR3 protein: CASSLSGRGEQYF
J gene: TRBJ2-7
V gene: TRBV14
D gene: TRBD2
CDR3 length: 13
clone size: .

CDR3 DNA: TGTGCCAGCAGCCAAGATTTCGGACTAGCGGGAGTTAGTACAGATACGCAGTATTTT
CDR3 protein: CASSQDFGLAGVSTDTQYF
J gene: TRBJ2-3
V gene: TRBV4-2
D gene: TRBD2
CDR3 length: 19
clone size: .